The clone carrying this TCR beta chain was recorded many times. Antigen specificity is unknown. Trimming removed 3 bases from V and 4 bases from J, with 12 bases in between. Germline V CDR1 and CDR2: MDHEN, SYDVKM. The CDR3 consists of 14 residues. The data were obtained in a study of regulatory T cells in long-lasting Graves disease. Study results and caveats: With a small sample size, accuracy may have been reduced.

Construction of TCR beta libraries relied on iRepertoire HTBI primers and on Arm-PCR targeting CDR3 regions. MiXCR, run by TCRdb on the multiplex PCR reads, gives a single entry per CDR3 protein. The repertoire holds 400,000 to 550,000 distinct CDR3 sequences, with about a sixth as singletons. The time point denotes: newly diagnosed GD, antithyroid drugs for less than 3 months. The TCR library was made from RNA that had been extracted from PBMCs in TRIzol. The same sample was also studied in work on T cells in Graves' hyperthyroidism and ophthalmopathy.

The chain has TRBV28 and TRBJ1-1; tentatively, D is TRBD1 (6 bases). Sequenced material: peripheral blood mononuclear cells (PBMCs), taken at new diagnosis, from a patient treated with antithyroid drugs. The origin of this receptor is a woman younger than 45 with Graves disease. The chain's CDR3 is CASSFRGTRTEAFF. The CDR3 DNA is TGTGCCAGCAGTTTCAGGGGAACCCGCACTGAAGCTTTCTTT.